The 14 T cell receptor beta chains presented below share a single source sample, sequenced in a study of technical replicates of blood from several donors. Assay used: immunoSEQ multiplex PCR; TCRdb lists only in-frame clones, some missing. The profile shows tens of thousands of clones, 91% of them singletons. Sequences were obtained from PBMCs. All receptors come from a human donor in good health. Some clones in this sample may be carry-over from other donors' samples.

CDR3 residues: CASILGTAKQTNEKLFF. CDR3 nucleotide sequence: TGTGCCAGCATCCTCGGGACAGCTAAACAAACTAATGAAAAACTGTTTTTT. J is TRBJ1-4 and V is TRBV7-8, with 7 bases that match TRBD1. The germline CDR1 and CDR2 sequences are SGHVS and FQNEAQ. The CDR3 totals 17 residues. Trimming at V came to 7 bases and at J to 1 base, leaving 12 bases not matched to a gene.

V and J are TRBV15 and TRBJ2-1, with TRBD1 identical over 10 bases. After removal of 4 bases from V and 5 bases from J, the junction contained 2 bases not matched to a gene. CDR3 length: 14 residues. Germline V gene sequence: CDR1 LNHNV, CDR2 YYDKDF (reference sequence). The chain's CDR3 is CATSKGTGDNEQFF. The CDR3 DNA reads TGTGCCACCAGCAAGGGGACAGGGGACAATGAGCAGTTCTTC.

V is TRBV6-6 and J is TRBJ1-1; 7 nucleotides align to TRBD1. V shed 11 bases and J 1 base; nucleotides not matched to a gene: 16. The germline gives CDR1 MNHNY, CDR2 SVGAGI (reference sequence). This CDR3 has 16 residues. The CDR3 loop reads CAASKRAGTENTEAFF. The CDR3 coding sequence is TGTGCCGCCAGCAAAAGGGCCGGGACAGAGAACACTGAAGCTTTCTTT.

V gene TRBV6-5 combines with J gene TRBJ2-7; TRBD1 matches at 8 bases. CDR3 length: 15 residues. CDR1 is MNHEY and CDR2 is SVGAGI in the germline V gene. The ends lost 0 bases at V and 3 bases at J; junction bases unmatched: 4. In DNA form, the CDR3 reads TGTGCCAGCAGTTACTCCGGACAGGGACGCTACGAGCAGTACTTC. Amino acid sequence: CASSYSGQGRYEQYF.

J is TRBJ1-2 and V is TRBV4-1; D may be TRBD1 (6 bases). Deletions cut 0 bases from V and 3 bases from J, with 17 bases between. Germline loops: CDR1 MGHRA, CDR2 YSYEKL. The CDR3 totals 17 residues. The CDR3 region has the DNA TGCGCCAGCAGCCAAGAAGGTGTGGGGGCCGGGGACTATGGCTACACCTTC. It codes for CASSQEGVGAGDYGYTF.

This chain connects TRBV29-1 to TRBJ2-3; D gene unclear. The germline V gene has CDR1 SQVTM and CDR2 ANQGSEA. The CDR3 sequence is 14 residues long. The ends were cut back, 0 bases at V and 2 bases at J, with 9 bases in the middle. In DNA form, the CDR3 reads TGCAGCGTTGAAGAGCGGCAATCCACAGATACGCAGTATTTT. This codes for CSVEERQSTDTQYF.

The chain has TRBV19 and TRBJ2-7; D gene ambiguous. With 5 bases removed from V and 1 base from J, the gap between germline ends came to 6 bases. Germline CDR1 is LNHDA and CDR2 is SQIVND (reference sequence). The CDR3 length is 12 residues. CDR3 in amino acids: CASSYGSYEQYF. CDR3 nucleotides: TGTGCCAGTAGTTACGGTTCCTACGAGCAGTACTTC. Together with reference TRBV19 and TRBJ2-7, the CDR3 gives the full variable domain: DGGITQSPKYLFRKEGQNVTLSCEQNLNHDAMYWYRQDPGQGLRLIYYSQIVNDFQKGDIAEGYSVSREKKESFPLTVTSAQKNPTAFYLCASSYGSYEQYFGPGTRLTVT.

The chain joins TRBV9 to TRBJ1-6; TRBD1 agrees at 7 bases. Germline V gene data show CDR1 as SGDLS and CDR2 as YYNGEE. This CDR3 comprises 14 residues. Trimming removed 5 bases from V and 7 bases from J; junction bases left unmatched: 6. The CDR3 here is CASREGQSNSPLHF. As DNA, the CDR3 is TGTGCCAGCAGGGAGGGACAGTCAAATTCACCCCTCCACTTT.

Written as DNA, the CDR3 is TGTGCCAGCAGCCACTATTTCCTTTGGGGGAGGGAAAACACTGAAGCTTTCTTT. This codes for CASSHYFLWGRENTEAFF. V gene TRBV27 combines with J gene TRBJ1-1; D is possibly TRBD1 (5 bases). Trimming shortened V by 6 bases and J by 2 bases, and 25 bases separated the two germline ends. The CDR3 covers 18 residues. Germline CDR1 and CDR2: MNHEY and SMNVEV (reference sequence).

CDR3 coding DNA: TGCAGCGTTGGCGAGGGTGACCAGCCCCAGCATTTT. Protein: CSVGEGDQPQHF. The chain is built from TRBV29-1 and TRBJ1-5; D gene ambiguous. Deletions cut 4 bases from V and 7 bases from J, with 11 bases between. Per the germline V gene, CDR1 is SQVTM and CDR2 is ANQGSEA. This CDR3 is built from 12 residues. The full variable domain, rest sourced from reference TRBV29-1 and TRBJ1-5, is SAVISQKPSRDICQRGTSLTIQCQVDSQVTMMFWYRQQPGQSLTLIATANQGSEATYESGFVIDKFPISRPNLTFSTLTVSNMSPEDSSIYLCSVGEGDQPQHFGDGTRLSIL.

The rearrangement uses TRBV18 and TRBJ1-1; 7 bases are shared with TRBD1. The CDR3 consists of 15 residues. V shed 5 bases, J shed 1 base, and the junction held 7 bases outside the gene matches. Germline V gene lookup returns CDR1 KGHSH and CDR2 LQKENI. The CDR3 sequence: CASSENRDRNTEAFF. Here the CDR3 DNA reads TGTGCCAGCTCAGAAAACCGGGACAGGAACACTGAAGCTTTCTTT.

This chain links TRBV7-8 with TRBJ1-4, with 11 bases that match TRBD1. V shed 2 bases and J 8 bases; nucleotides not matched to a gene: 10. The germline V gene has CDR1 SGHVS and CDR2 FQNEAQ. This CDR3 is 17 amino acids long. CDR3 sequence: CASSLSANRDRGEKLFF. The DNA for the CDR3 is TGTGCCAGCAGCTTATCAGCAAACCGGGACAGGGGGGAAAAACTGTTTTTT.

The chain uses TRBV19 and TRBJ2-1; 9 bases are a match to TRBD1. The CDR3 runs 14 residues. J gave up 8 bases and V 3 bases, and 5 bases lay outside the gene matches. The germline CDR1 and CDR2 sequences are LNHDA and SQIVND (reference sequence). The CDR3 reads CASSIEQGAHEQFF. The CDR3, as DNA: TGTGCCAGTAGTATCGAACAGGGGGCACATGAGCAGTTCTTC. The complete variable domain, with remaining parts taken from reference TRBV19 and TRBJ2-1, reads DGGITQSPKYLFRKEGQNVTLSCEQNLNHDAMYWYRQDPGQGLRLIYYSQIVNDFQKGDIAEGYSVSREKKESFPLTVTSAQKNPTAFYLCASSIEQGAHEQFFGPGTRLTVL.

The chain carries TRBV7-7 and TRBJ2-5, with a tentative D call TRBD2 (5 bases). The CDR3 length is 13 residues. Trimming took off 5 bases at V and 0 bases at J, with 7 bases between the two ends. The germline V gene has CDR1 SSHAT and CDR2 FNYEAQ (reference sequence). CDR3 in amino acids: CASSPTNQETQYF. Here the CDR3 DNA reads TGTGCCAGCAGCCCGACTAACCAAGAGACCCAGTACTTC.